This TCR beta chain was recovered during a study of T cell responses to AZD1222 COVID-19 vaccine. The V gene lost 6 bases and the J gene lost 4 bases, with 9 bases spanning the gap. CDR1 and CDR2 from the germline V gene are SNHLY and FYNNEI. The CDR3 covers 12 residues. Broader study findings: Donors were largely white British and mainly female; clonal diversity was possibly underestimated. All repertoire sampling was performed exclusively after the peak T cell response. Unmutated regions of variants are reportedly targeted by nearly half of spike-specific TCRs. Only a handful of people who got AZD1222 tested seropositive at baseline.

This clone was detected once. Its target is unknown. Using immunoSEQ multiplex PCR, the repertoire was profiled, and TCRdb retains in-frame clones only, with some absent. The sample records about 95,000 clones, about 88% being singletons. The sequence was collected from an adult in good health. V and J are TRBV2 and TRBJ1-2; D is perhaps TRBD1 (6 bases). The sequenced sample was peripheral blood, obtained on day 0 of AZD1222 vaccination. The CDR3, as DNA: TGTGCCAGCAGCTGGGACATCTATGGCTACACCTTC. It encodes CASSWDIYGYTF.